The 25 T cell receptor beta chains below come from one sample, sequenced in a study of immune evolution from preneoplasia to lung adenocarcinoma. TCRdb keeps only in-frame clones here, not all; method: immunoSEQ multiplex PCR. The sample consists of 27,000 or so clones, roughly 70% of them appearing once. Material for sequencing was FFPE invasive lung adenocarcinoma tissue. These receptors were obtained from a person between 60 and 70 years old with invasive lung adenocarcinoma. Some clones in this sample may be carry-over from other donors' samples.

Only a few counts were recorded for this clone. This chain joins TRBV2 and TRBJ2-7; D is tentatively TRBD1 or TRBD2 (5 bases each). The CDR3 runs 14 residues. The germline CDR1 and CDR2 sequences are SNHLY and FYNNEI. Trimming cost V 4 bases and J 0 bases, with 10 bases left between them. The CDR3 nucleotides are TGTGCCAGCAGTGGCAGGGACCTCTCCTACGAGCAGTACTTC. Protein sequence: CASSGRDLSYEQYF. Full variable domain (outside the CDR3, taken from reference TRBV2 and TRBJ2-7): EPEVTQTPSHQVTQMGQEVILRCVPISNHLYFYWYRQILGQKVEFLVSFYNNEISEKSEIFDDQFSVERPDGSNFTLKIRSTKLEDSAMYFCASSGRDLSYEQYFGPGTRLTVT.

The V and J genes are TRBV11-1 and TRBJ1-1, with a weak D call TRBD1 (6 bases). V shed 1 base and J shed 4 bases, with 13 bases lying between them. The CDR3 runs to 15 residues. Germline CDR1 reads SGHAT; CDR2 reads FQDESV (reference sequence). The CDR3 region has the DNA TGTGCCAGCAGCTTAGACCCAAGGACAGCCACTGAAGCTTTCTTT. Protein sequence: CASSLDPRTATEAFF.

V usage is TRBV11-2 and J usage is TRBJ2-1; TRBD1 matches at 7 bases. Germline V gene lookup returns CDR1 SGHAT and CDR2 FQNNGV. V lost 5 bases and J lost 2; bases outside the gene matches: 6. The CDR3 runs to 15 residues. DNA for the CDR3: TGTGCCAGCAGCGGGGGACAGCTAGCCTACAATGAGCAGTTCTTC. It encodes CASSGGQLAYNEQFF.

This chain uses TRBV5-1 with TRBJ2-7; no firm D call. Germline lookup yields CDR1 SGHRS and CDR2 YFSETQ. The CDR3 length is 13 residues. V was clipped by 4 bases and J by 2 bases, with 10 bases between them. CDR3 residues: CASSKEGTYEQYF. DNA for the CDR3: TGCGCCAGCAGCAAGGAAGGCACCTACGAGCAGTACTTC.

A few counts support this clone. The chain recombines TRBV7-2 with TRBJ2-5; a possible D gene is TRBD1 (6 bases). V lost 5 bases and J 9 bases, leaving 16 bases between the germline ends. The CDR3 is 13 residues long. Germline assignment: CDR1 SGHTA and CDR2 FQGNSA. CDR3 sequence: CASSLQGGRAQYF. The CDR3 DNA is TGTGCCAGCAGCCTCCAAGGGGGTCGGGCCCAGTACTTC.

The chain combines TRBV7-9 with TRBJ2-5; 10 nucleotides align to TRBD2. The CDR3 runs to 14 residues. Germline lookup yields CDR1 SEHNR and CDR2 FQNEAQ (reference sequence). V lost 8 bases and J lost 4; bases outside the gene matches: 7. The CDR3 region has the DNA TGTGCCAGCGGTCTAGCGGGAGTGGGAGAGACCCAGTACTTC. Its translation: CASGLAGVGETQYF. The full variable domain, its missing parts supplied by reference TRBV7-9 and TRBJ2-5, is DTGVSQNPRHKITKRGQNVTFRCDPISEHNRLYWYRQTLGQGPEFLTYFQNEAQLEKSRLLSDRFSAERPKGSFSTLEIQRTEQGDSAMYLCASGLAGVGETQYFGPGTRLLVL.

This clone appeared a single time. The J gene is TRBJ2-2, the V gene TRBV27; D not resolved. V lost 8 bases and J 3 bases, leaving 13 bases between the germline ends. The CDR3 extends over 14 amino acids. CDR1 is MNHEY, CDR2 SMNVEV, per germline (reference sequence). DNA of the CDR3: TGTGCCAGCGGGCCTCTCGGGTACACCGGGGAGCTGTTTTTT. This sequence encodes CASGPLGYTGELFF.

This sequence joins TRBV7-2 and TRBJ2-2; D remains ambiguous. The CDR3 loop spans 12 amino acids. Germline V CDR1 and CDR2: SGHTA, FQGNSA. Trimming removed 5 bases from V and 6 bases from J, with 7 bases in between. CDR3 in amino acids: CASSKRAGELFF. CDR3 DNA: TGTGCCAGCAGCAAAAGGGCCGGGGAGCTGTTTTTT.

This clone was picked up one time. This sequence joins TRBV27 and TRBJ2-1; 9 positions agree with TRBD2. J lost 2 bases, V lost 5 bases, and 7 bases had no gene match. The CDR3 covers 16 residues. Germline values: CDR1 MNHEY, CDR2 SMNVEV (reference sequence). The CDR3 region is CASSPIGGRAYNEQFF. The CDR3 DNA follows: TGTGCCAGCAGTCCCATCGGCGGGAGGGCCTACAATGAGCAGTTCTTC.

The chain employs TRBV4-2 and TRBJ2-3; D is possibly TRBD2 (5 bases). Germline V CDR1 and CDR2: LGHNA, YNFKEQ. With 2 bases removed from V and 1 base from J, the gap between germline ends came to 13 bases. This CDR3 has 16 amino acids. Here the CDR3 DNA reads TGTGCCAGCAGCCAAAACATACTAGGTCGCACAGATACGCAGTATTTT. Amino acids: CASSQNILGRTDTQYF.

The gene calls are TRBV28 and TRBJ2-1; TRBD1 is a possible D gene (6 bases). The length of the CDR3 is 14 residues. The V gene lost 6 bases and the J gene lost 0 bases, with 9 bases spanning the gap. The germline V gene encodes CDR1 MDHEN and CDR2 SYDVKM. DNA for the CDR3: TGTGCCAGCAGGGTGACAGGCTCCTACAATGAGCAGTTCTTC. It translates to CASRVTGSYNEQFF.

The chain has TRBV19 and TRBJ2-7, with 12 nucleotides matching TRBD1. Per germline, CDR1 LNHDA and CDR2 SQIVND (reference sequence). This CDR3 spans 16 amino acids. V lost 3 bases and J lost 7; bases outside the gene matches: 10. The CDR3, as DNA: TGTGCCAGTAGTATCCGCTCTCGGGACAGGGGGCAAGAGCAGTACTTC. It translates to CASSIRSRDRGQEQYF.

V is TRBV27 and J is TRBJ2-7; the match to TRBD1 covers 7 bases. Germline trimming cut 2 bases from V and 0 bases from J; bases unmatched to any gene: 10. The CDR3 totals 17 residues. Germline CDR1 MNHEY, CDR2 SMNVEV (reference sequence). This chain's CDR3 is CASSLRGRQGISYEQYF. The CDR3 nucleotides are TGTGCCAGCAGTTTAAGGGGGCGGCAGGGGATCTCCTACGAGCAGTACTTC.

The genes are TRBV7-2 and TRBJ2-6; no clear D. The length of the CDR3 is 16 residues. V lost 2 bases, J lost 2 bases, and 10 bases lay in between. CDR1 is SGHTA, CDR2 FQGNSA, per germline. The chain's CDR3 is CASSLSSGTGANVLTF. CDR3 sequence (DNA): TGTGCCAGCAGCTTAAGCTCTGGGACTGGGGCCAACGTCCTGACTTTC.

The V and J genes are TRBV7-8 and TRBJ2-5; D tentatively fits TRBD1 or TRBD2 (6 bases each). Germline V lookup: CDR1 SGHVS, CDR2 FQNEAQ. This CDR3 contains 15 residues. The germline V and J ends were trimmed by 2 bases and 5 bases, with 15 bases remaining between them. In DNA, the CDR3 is TGTGCCAGCAGCTTAAGGGGACACAGCGGGGAGACCCAGTACTTC. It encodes CASSLRGHSGETQYF.

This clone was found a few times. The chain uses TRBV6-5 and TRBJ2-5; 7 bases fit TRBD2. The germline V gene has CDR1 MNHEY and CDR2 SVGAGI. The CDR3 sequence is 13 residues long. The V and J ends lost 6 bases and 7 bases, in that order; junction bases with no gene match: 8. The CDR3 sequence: CASSREALSTQYF. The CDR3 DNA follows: TGTGCCAGCAGCCGGGAGGCTCTATCGACCCAGTACTTC.

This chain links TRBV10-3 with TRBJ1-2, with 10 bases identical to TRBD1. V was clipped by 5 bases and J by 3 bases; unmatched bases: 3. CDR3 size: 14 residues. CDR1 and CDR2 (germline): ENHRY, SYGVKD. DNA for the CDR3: TGTGCCATCAGTAGACAGGGGGCGGACTATGGCTACACCTTC. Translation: CAISRQGADYGYTF.

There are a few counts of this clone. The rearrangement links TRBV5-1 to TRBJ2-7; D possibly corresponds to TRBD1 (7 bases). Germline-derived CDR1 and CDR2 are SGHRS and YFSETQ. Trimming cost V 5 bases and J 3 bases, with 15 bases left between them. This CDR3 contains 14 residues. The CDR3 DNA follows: TGCGCCAGCAGTACGCACCAGGGGGGCTACGAGCAGTACTTC. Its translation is CASSTHQGGYEQYF.

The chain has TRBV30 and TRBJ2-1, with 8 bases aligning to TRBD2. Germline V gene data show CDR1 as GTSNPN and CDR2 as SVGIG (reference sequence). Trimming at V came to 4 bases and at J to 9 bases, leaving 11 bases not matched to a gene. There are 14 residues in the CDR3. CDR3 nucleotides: TGTGCCTGGATTCTAGCGGGTTCGGTAGGTGAGCAGTTCTTC. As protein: CAWILAGSVGEQFF. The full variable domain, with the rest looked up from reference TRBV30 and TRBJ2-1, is SQTIHQWPATLVQPVGSPLSLECTVEGTSNPNLYWYRQAAGRGLQLLFYSVGIGQISSEVPQNLSASRPQDRQFILSSKKLLLSDSGFYLCAWILAGSVGEQFFGPGTRLTVL.

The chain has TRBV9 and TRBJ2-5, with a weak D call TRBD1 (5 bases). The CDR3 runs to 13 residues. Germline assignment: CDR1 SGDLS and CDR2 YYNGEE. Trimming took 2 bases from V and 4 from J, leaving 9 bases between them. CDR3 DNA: TGTGCCAGCAGCGTTCTAGGGGCAGAGACCCAGTACTTC. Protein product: CASSVLGAETQYF.

This chain's CDR3 is CASSLGPKAIEQYF. As DNA, the CDR3 is TGTGCCAGCAGCTTAGGACCAAAAGCGATCGAGCAGTACTTC. The rearrangement uses TRBV7-2 and TRBJ2-7; D is ambiguous. V shed 1 base and J shed 6 bases, with 13 bases lying between them. CDR3 length equals 14 residues. CDR1 is SGHTA, CDR2 FQGNSA, per germline.

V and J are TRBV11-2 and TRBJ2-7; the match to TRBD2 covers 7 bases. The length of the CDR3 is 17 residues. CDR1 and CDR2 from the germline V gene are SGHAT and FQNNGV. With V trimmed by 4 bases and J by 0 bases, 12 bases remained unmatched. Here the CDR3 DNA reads TGTGCCAGCAGCTCCCCGTCCGGGACTACCTCCTCCTACGAGCAGTACTTC. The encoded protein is CASSSPSGTTSSYEQYF.

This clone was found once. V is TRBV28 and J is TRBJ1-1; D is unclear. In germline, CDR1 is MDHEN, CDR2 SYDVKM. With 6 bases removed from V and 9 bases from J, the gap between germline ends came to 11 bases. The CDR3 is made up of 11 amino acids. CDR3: CASRRLAKAFF. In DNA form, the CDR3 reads TGTGCCAGCAGAAGACTCGCTAAAGCTTTCTTT.

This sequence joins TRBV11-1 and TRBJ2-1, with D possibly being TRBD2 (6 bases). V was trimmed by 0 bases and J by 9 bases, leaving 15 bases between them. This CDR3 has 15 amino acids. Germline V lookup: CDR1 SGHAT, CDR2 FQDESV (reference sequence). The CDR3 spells CASSLAAGWDGEQFF. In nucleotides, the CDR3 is TGTGCCAGCAGCTTAGCGGCGGGATGGGACGGTGAGCAGTTCTTC.

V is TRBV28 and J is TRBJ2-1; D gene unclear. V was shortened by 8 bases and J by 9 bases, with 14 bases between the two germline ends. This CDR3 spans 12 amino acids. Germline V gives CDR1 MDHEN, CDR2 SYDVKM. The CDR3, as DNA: TGTGCCAGCTCCGTTATAGGGTTTGAGCAGTTCTTC. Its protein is CASSVIGFEQFF.